These 27 T cell receptor beta chains share one sample of origin, sequenced in a study of T cell responses to AZD1222 COVID-19 vaccine (dated by TCRdb to about 2021). The time point label, read with the paper, signifies: baseline before first vaccination. This specimen's treatment or condition label, per the study, means: meningococcal conjugate vaccine given as trial control. Libraries were prepared through the immunoSEQ multiplex PCR assay. TCRdb took over this immuneACCESS table, retaining in-frame rearrangements with V and J assigned. Such tables are incomplete; in checked studies, under half of the missing clones stem from an unresolved V gene, and the remainder is unexplained. Within this sample are 150,000 or so clones, with 75% to 85% of them counted one time only. Less than 5% of the sample is held by the ten biggest clonotypes. The input for sequencing was peripheral blood, taken on day 0 of MenACWY control vaccination. The receptors were gathered from an adult in good health.

V usage is TRBV7-9 and J usage is TRBJ2-7; D is perhaps TRBD2 (5 bases). Trimming removed 2 bases at V and 1 base at J, with 18 bases between. The CDR3 is 17 residues long. Looked up from germline, CDR1 is SEHNR and CDR2 is FQNEAQ (reference sequence). CDR3 DNA: TGTGCCAGCAGCTTATCCCCCCGGGGAAGACAATCCTACGAGCAGTACTTC. Encoded protein: CASSLSPRGRQSYEQYF. The entire variable domain, with the rest obtained from reference TRBV7-9 and TRBJ2-7, is as follows: DTGVSQNPRHKITKRGQNVTFRCDPISEHNRLYWYRQTLGQGPEFLTYFQNEAQLEKSRLLSDRFSAERPKGSFSTLEIQRTEQGDSAMYLCASSLSPRGRQSYEQYFGPGTRLTVT.

V gene TRBV19 combines with J gene TRBJ2-2; no definite D call. The CDR3 is made up of 16 amino acids. Germline CDR1 LNHDA, CDR2 SQIVND (reference sequence). Trimming took off 5 bases at V and 5 bases at J, with 18 bases between the two ends. Here the CDR3 reads CASSLGSTPATGELFF. As DNA, the CDR3 is TGTGCCAGTAGTCTTGGCTCCACCCCGGCGACCGGGGAGCTGTTTTTT.

V and J are TRBV10-3 and TRBJ1-3; 7 nucleotides match TRBD1. This CDR3 is 13 amino acids long. Germline V gene sequence: CDR1 ENHRY, CDR2 SYGVKD. The ends lost 8 bases at V and 0 bases at J; junction bases unmatched: 1. The CDR3 loop reads CAIRDSSGNTIYF. The CDR3, as DNA: TGTGCCATCCGGGACAGCTCTGGAAACACCATATATTTT.

This clone is a singleton in its sample. The genes are TRBV14 and TRBJ1-1, with D unresolved. The CDR3 runs to 15 residues. V gave up 2 bases and J gave up 2 bases, with 12 bases separating them. CDR1 is SGHDN, CDR2 FVKESK, per germline. As DNA, the CDR3 is TGTGCCAGCAGCCAATACGCGGGAGTAAACACTGAAGCTTTCTTT. Encoded protein: CASSQYAGVNTEAFF.

The J gene is TRBJ1-3, the V gene TRBV6-5; D is ambiguous. The germline gives CDR1 MNHEY, CDR2 SVGAGI. This CDR3 spans 14 amino acids. Trimming removed 2 bases at V and 2 bases at J, with 7 bases between. The CDR3: CASSYRGAGNTIYF. CDR3 sequence (DNA): TGTGCCAGCAGTTACCGGGGTGCTGGAAACACCATATATTTT.

The V call is TRBV11-2, the J call TRBJ2-5, with a possible D match to TRBD1 (5 bases). Germline CDR1 reads SGHAT; CDR2 reads FQNNGV. The CDR3 is made up of 14 amino acids. V lost 3 bases, J lost 4 bases, and 12 bases lay in between. The CDR3 loop reads CASSLLGPRETQYF. Here the CDR3 DNA reads TGTGCCAGCAGCTTGTTGGGGCCCAGAGAGACCCAGTACTTC.

The V call is TRBV3-1 (or the pseudogene TRBV3-2), the J call TRBJ1-6; 8 bases align to TRBD1. V was clipped by 0 bases and J by 10 bases; unmatched bases: 14. This CDR3 has 18 residues. Per the germline V gene, CDR1 is LGHDT and CDR2 is YNNKEL (reference sequence). The CDR3 loop is CASSQEAPPGTGRSPLHF. The CDR3 nucleotides are TGTGCCAGCAGCCAAGAAGCTCCGCCCGGGACAGGACGATCACCCCTCCACTTT.

This sequence joins TRBV7-3 and TRBJ1-1; D gene unclear. Germline assignment: CDR1 SGHTA and CDR2 FQGTGA. V lost 0 bases to trimming and J lost 1 base, with 9 bases between them. This CDR3 is 15 amino acids long. CDR3 in DNA: TGTGCCAGCAGCTTAACTACGAACAGGAACACTGAAGCTTTCTTT. Residues: CASSLTTNRNTEAFF.

V and J are TRBV5-1 and TRBJ2-1; 7 bases match TRBD1. This CDR3 has 15 residues. V lost 4 bases to trimming and J lost 6 bases; unmatched junction nucleotides: 10. CDR1 SGHRS and CDR2 YFSETQ come from the germline V gene. Written as DNA, the CDR3 is TGCGCCAGCAGCATCACAGGGGAGAAGTTCAATGAGCAGTTCTTC. Its translation: CASSITGEKFNEQFF.

The V call is TRBV5-5, the J call TRBJ2-2, with D possibly TRBD1 on 6 matching bases. Germline V gene data show CDR1 as SGHKS and CDR2 as YYEKEE (reference sequence). V was pared by 3 bases and J by 3 bases, with 9 bases between. The CDR3 runs 14 residues. CDR3 DNA sequence: TGTGCCAGCAGCTCAGACAGGTACACCGGGGAGCTGTTTTTT. Translated: CASSSDRYTGELFF.

This clone has more than one count but fewer than ten. This chain uses TRBV10-2 with TRBJ2-2; TRBD1 agrees at 7 bases. With 5 bases clipped from V and 2 bases from J, the junction kept 8 bases outside the gene matches. Germline V CDR1 and CDR2: WSHSY, SAAADI. The CDR3 contains 16 residues. CDR3: CASSRQGTINTGELFF. The CDR3 DNA follows: TGCGCCAGCAGTAGACAGGGAACGATCAACACCGGGGAGCTGTTTTTT.

This chain links TRBV6-1 with TRBJ1-1; 10 positions match TRBD1. With V trimmed by 3 bases and J by 5 bases, 12 bases remained unmatched. There are 17 residues in the CDR3. Germline-derived CDR1 and CDR2 are MNHNS and SASEGT. The CDR3 is CASSDRVTGGGGTEAFF. The CDR3 DNA reads as TGTGCCAGCAGTGATAGGGTGACAGGGGGCGGGGGAACTGAAGCTTTCTTT.

The J gene is TRBJ2-2, the V gene TRBV5-1, with TRBD1 matching over 8 bases. After removal of 4 bases from V and 5 bases from J, the junction contained 4 bases not matched to a gene. This CDR3 has 14 amino acids. Per the germline V gene, CDR1 is SGHRS and CDR2 is YFSETQ. CDR3 sequence reads: CASSPGGATGELFF. The CDR3, as DNA: TGCGCCAGCAGCCCAGGGGGCGCAACCGGGGAGCTGTTTTTT.

The CDR3 sequence: CASSQDSGRFNSPLHF. The DNA of the CDR3 is TGTGCCAGCAGCCAAGATTCAGGGCGTTTTAATTCACCCCTCCACTTT. The rearrangement uses TRBV4-2 and TRBJ1-6, with D maybe TRBD1 (5 bases). The CDR3 is 16 amino acids. Germline CDR1 LGHNA, CDR2 YNFKEQ. Trimming cost V 0 bases and J 6 bases, with 12 bases left between them.

This clone was observed a single time. This sequence joins TRBV2 and TRBJ2-1; D is perhaps TRBD1 or TRBD2 (5 bases each). CDR3 length: 14 amino acids. V was trimmed by 7 bases and J by 0 bases, leaving 10 bases between them. The germline CDR1 and CDR2 sequences are SNHLY and FYNNEI. CDR3 residues: CASMWGSSYNEQFF. The CDR3 nucleotides are TGTGCCAGCATGTGGGGGAGCTCCTACAATGAGCAGTTCTTC.

V gene TRBV6-6 combines with J gene TRBJ1-1; no definite D call. V shed 2 bases and J shed 4 bases, with 5 bases lying between them. The CDR3 is 12 residues long. CDR1 is MNHNY and CDR2 is SVGAGI in the germline V gene (reference sequence). The CDR3 DNA follows: TGTGCCAGCAGTTACACGGGCACTGAAGCTTTCTTT. Translation: CASSYTGTEAFF.

This clone was seen a single time. The chain has TRBV7-2 and TRBJ2-1; 12 bases map to TRBD2. The CDR3 runs to 16 residues. Per the germline V gene, CDR1 is SGHTA and CDR2 is FQGNSA. Germline trimming cut 4 bases from V and 14 bases from J; bases unmatched to any gene: 15. CDR3 residues: CASSSYRRGRLAGEFF. In nucleotides, the CDR3 is TGTGCCAGCAGCTCCTACCGGCGGGGTCGACTAGCGGGGGAGTTCTTC.

The rearrangement uses TRBV19 and TRBJ1-2; D is undetermined. V lost 7 bases to trimming and J lost 4 bases, with 22 bases between them. This CDR3 region has 16 residues. The germline CDR1 and CDR2 sequences are LNHDA and SQIVND (reference sequence). The CDR3 region has the DNA TGTGCCAGTACACTACAGATCCTTGCCCCAACCTATGGCTACACCTTC. It yields the protein CASTLQILAPTYGYTF. Full variable domain (missing parts from reference TRBV19 and TRBJ1-2): DGGITQSPKYLFRKEGQNVTLSCEQNLNHDAMYWYRQDPGQGLRLIYYSQIVNDFQKGDIAEGYSVSREKKESFPLTVTSAQKNPTAFYLCASTLQILAPTYGYTFGSGTRLTVV.

The chain joins TRBV4-2 to TRBJ1-2; D remains ambiguous. This CDR3 has 15 amino acids. Germline lookup yields CDR1 LGHNA and CDR2 YNFKEQ. Trimming left V 0 bases short and J 8 bases short, with 16 bases between. This chain's CDR3 is CASSQDNPSIGGYTF. The DNA of the CDR3 is TGTGCCAGCAGCCAAGATAATCCCTCAATCGGAGGCTACACCTTC.

V and J are TRBV5-8 and TRBJ1-1; D is uncertain. The V gene lost 0 bases and the J gene lost 6 bases, with 6 bases spanning the gap. CDR3 length: 12 amino acids. The germline V gene has CDR1 SGHTS and CDR2 YDEGEE. The CDR3: CASSLDDSEAFF. In DNA, the CDR3 is TGTGCCAGCAGCTTGGACGATTCTGAAGCTTTCTTT.

V is TRBV2 and J is TRBJ1-2, with D possibly matching TRBD1 (6 bases). Per the germline V gene, CDR1 is SNHLY and CDR2 is FYNNEI. CDR3 size: 11 residues. V was shortened by 4 bases and J by 8 bases, with 8 bases between the two germline ends. DNA for the CDR3: TGTGCCAGCAGTGGAGGGGGAGGCTACACCTTC. Translating gives CASSGGGGYTF.

The V gene is TRBV5-1, the J gene TRBJ2-5; 12 bases fit TRBD2. This CDR3 has 14 residues. Germline loops: CDR1 SGHRS, CDR2 YFSETQ. With 4 bases clipped from V and 3 bases from J, the junction kept 1 base outside the gene matches. The CDR3 nucleotides read TGCGCCAGCAGCAGACTAGCGGGGGAAGAGACCCAGTACTTC. The encoded protein is CASSRLAGEETQYF.

The chain carries TRBV11-2 and TRBJ1-4, with D possibly matching TRBD1 (6 bases). The CDR3 is 12 amino acids. V was clipped by 8 bases and J by 5 bases, with 9 bases between them. CDR1 and CDR2 from the germline V gene are SGHAT and FQNNGV. The CDR3 reads CASAGANEKLFF. CDR3 nucleotide sequence: TGTGCCAGCGCAGGGGCGAATGAAAAACTGTTTTTT. Combining the CDR3 with reference TRBV11-2 and TRBJ1-4 gives the whole variable domain EAGVAQSPRYKIIEKRQSVAFWCNPISGHATLYWYQQILGQGPKLLIQFQNNGVVDDSQLPKDRFSAERLKGVDSTLKIQPAKLEDSAVYLCASAGANEKLFFGSGTQLSVL.

The chain links TRBV12-3 or TRBV12-4 to TRBJ1-2; unclear D gene. The germline V and J ends were trimmed by 5 bases and 1 base, with 8 bases remaining between them. This CDR3 is built from 13 residues. CDR3: CASSRTLNYGYTF. The CDR3, as DNA: TGTGCCAGCAGTCGGACGCTTAACTATGGCTACACCTTC.

This clone was seen a single time. The chain joins TRBV3-1 (or the pseudogene TRBV3-2) to TRBJ1-4; D might be TRBD1 (5 bases). V shed 0 bases and J shed 1 base, with 15 bases lying between them. This CDR3 contains 18 residues. Germline V lookup: CDR1 LGHDT, CDR2 YNNKEL (reference sequence). In DNA, the CDR3 is TGTGCCAGCAGCCAAGATAGGCAGGGTGGAGAAACTAATGAAAAACTGTTTTTT. Protein product: CASSQDRQGGETNEKLFF.

The rearrangement links TRBV12-5 to TRBJ1-1; TRBD1 aligns across 7 bases. Germline V gene lookup returns CDR1 LGHNT and CDR2 FRNRAP. V lost 6 bases to trimming and J lost 5 bases; unmatched junction nucleotides: 6. The CDR3 spans 13 residues. The CDR3 DNA is TGTGCTAGTGGCCGGACAGGCGGGACTGAAGCTTTCTTT. Its translation is CASGRTGGTEAFF.

The chain couples TRBV13 to TRBJ1-2; D is uncertain. Looked up from germline, CDR1 is PRHDT and CDR2 is FYEKMQ (reference sequence). V was cut by 5 bases and J by 4 bases, with 11 bases left in between. CDR3 length equals 13 residues. DNA of the CDR3: TGTGCCAGCAGCCTCGGGAGAGGCTATGGCTACACCTTC. Its translation: CASSLGRGYGYTF.